A single sample gave rise to the 11 T cell receptor beta chains below, sequenced in a study of identical twins. TCRdb used MiXCR to reprocess the 5' RACE reads, holding one entry per CDR3 protein. The sample records 200,000 or so distinct CDR3 sequences, about a sixth being singletons. In addition, the sample was reused for a study of T cells expressing NK-cell markers.

The specimen was CD8+ T cells sorted from blood. Receptors were obtained from a woman aged 18-35 years in good health.

The V gene is TRBV12-3 or TRBV12-4, the J gene TRBJ2-1; possible D gene TRBD2, 5 bases. Deletions cut 8 bases from V and 6 bases from J, with 8 bases between. The CDR3 spans 11 residues. The CDR3, as DNA: TGTGCCAGCGGGAGAATCAATGAGCAGTTCTTC. As protein: CASGRINEQFF.

In its sample, this clonotype was seen many times. This chain uses TRBV29-1 with TRBJ2-7; 9 bases match TRBD1. CDR1 and CDR2 from the germline V gene are SQVTM and ANQGSEA. V dropped 4 bases and J dropped 7; count of bases not matched to a gene: 8. CDR3 size: 13 residues. DNA of the CDR3: TGCAGCGTTGGAGGGACAGGGACCCCGGAGCAGTACTTC. It is translated as CSVGGTGTPEQYF.

The chain is built from TRBV9 and TRBJ2-1; perhaps TRBD2 as D (6 bases). The CDR3 consists of 14 residues. The V end lost 0 bases, the J end lost 8 bases, and 12 bases lay between the germline ends. Germline-derived CDR1 and CDR2 are SGDLS and YYNGEE. The DNA for the CDR3 is TGTGCCAGCAGCGTAGCCGGGGGTAGAGATGAGCAGTTCTTC. Translating gives CASSVAGGRDEQFF.

There are many counts of this clonotype. The chain joins TRBV4-3 to TRBJ1-2; TRBD1 agrees at 8 bases. The CDR3 length is 16 residues. Germline CDR1 LGHNA, CDR2 YSLEER. Trimming at V came to 0 bases and at J to 8 bases, leaving 11 bases not matched to a gene. The CDR3 DNA sequence: TGCGCCAGCAGCCAAGATGCCGAACGCGCAGGGGGCGGCTACACCTTC. Its translation: CASSQDAERAGGGYTF.

V usage is TRBV25-1 and J usage is TRBJ2-1, with a weak D call TRBD1 (5 bases). Germline lookup yields CDR1 MGHDK and CDR2 SYGVNS. This CDR3 has 11 residues. The germline V and J ends were trimmed by 6 bases and 9 bases, with 9 bases remaining between them. The CDR3 bases are TGTGCCAGCAGGCAGGGAATTGAGCAGTTCTTC. Its protein is CASRQGIEQFF. The full variable domain, in which reference TRBV25-1 and TRBJ2-1 provide the parts outside the CDR3, is EADIYQTPRYLVIGTGKKITLECSQTMGHDKMYWYQQDPGMELHLIHYSYGVNSTEKGDLSSESTVSRIRTEHFPLTLESARPSHTSQYLCASRQGIEQFFGPGTRLTVL.

In this sample, this clonotype turned up a few times. J is TRBJ1-1 and V is TRBV12-3 or TRBV12-4, with 7 bases identical to TRBD1. The CDR3 extends over 14 amino acids. V dropped 4 bases and J dropped 0; count of bases not matched to a gene: 2. The CDR3: CASSWDSLNTEAFF. The CDR3 DNA follows: TGTGCCAGCAGTTGGGACAGTTTGAACACTGAAGCTTTCTTT.

The V gene is TRBV6-4, the J gene TRBJ2-3; TRBD1 is a possible D gene (5 bases). Trimming left V 0 bases short and J 1 base short, with 8 bases between. This CDR3 contains 15 residues. The germline CDR1 and CDR2 sequences are MRHNA and SNTAGT. This CDR3 is CASSDSVRGTDTQYF. CDR3 bases: TGTGCCAGCAGTGACTCGGTCAGGGGCACAGATACGCAGTATTTT.

This sequence joins TRBV7-9 and TRBJ2-7; 8 nucleotides agree with TRBD1. V shed 5 bases, J shed 4 bases, and the junction held 16 bases outside the gene matches. CDR1 is SEHNR, CDR2 FQNEAQ, per germline (reference sequence). This CDR3 region has 17 residues. CDR3 nucleotide sequence: TGTGCCAGCAGCACAACCCCCGGACAGGGATTACCTTACGAGCAGTACTTC. This translates into CASSTTPGQGLPYEQYF.

This sequence joins TRBV9 and TRBJ2-1; no clear D. Germline V gene lookup returns CDR1 SGDLS and CDR2 YYNGEE. The CDR3 length is 16 residues. The V end lost 0 bases, the J end lost 9 bases, and 19 bases lay between the germline ends. This CDR3 is CASSVEHGDRGGEQFF. CDR3 coding DNA: TGTGCCAGCAGCGTAGAGCATGGGGATCGAGGCGGTGAGCAGTTCTTC.

V gene TRBV5-6 combines with J gene TRBJ2-7; the match to TRBD2 covers 8 bases. Germline lookup yields CDR1 SGHDT and CDR2 YYEEEE. The ends lost 4 bases at V and 0 bases at J; junction bases unmatched: 9. The CDR3 length is 16 residues. As DNA, the CDR3 is TGTGCCAGCAGCCATCCGACTAGCGTGAGCTCCTACGAGCAGTACTTC. It is translated as CASSHPTSVSSYEQYF.

This clonotype has just a few counts. This chain joins TRBV19 and TRBJ1-5; TRBD1 matches 7 bases. This CDR3 is built from 15 residues. Losses at the gene ends were 3 bases for V and 4 bases for J; bases not matched to a gene: 6. The V gene's germline CDR1 is LNHDA and CDR2 SQIVND (reference sequence). In nucleotides, the CDR3 is TGTGCCAGTAGTATCGGGACAGCCGCTAATCAGCCCCAGCATTTT. Its translation: CASSIGTAANQPQHF.